These T cell receptor beta chains were read from a single sample in a study of blood T cells in healthy people across ages. TCRdb reprocessed the 5' RACE reads via MiXCR and lists one record per CDR3 protein. The sample lists 590,000 or so distinct CDR3 sequences; around 31% were seen once. The sequencing input was blood. These receptors originate from a woman older than 75 in good health. CDR3s include the opening cysteine and the closing phenylalanine or tryptophan. The order of the fields is J gene, V gene, D gene, clone size, CDR3 protein, CDR3 DNA. A D gene is named only where the DNA matches it firmly. Some rows have no size entry. The others give once, few or many, or a class for an expanded clone.

j_call: TRBJ1-1; v_call: TRBV20-1; d_call: NA; clone_size: few; cdr3_aa: CSARDSQLRGEAFF; cdr3_nt: TGCAGTGCTAGAGACAGCCAACTGAGGGGTGAAGCTTTCTTT
j_call: TRBJ2-2; v_call: TRBV12-3/TRBV12-4; d_call: NA; clone_size: NA; cdr3_aa: CASSLRGLKTGELFF; cdr3_nt: TGTGCCAGCAGTTTAAGAGGCCTCAAGACCGGGGAGCTGTTTTTT
j_call: TRBJ1-6; v_call: TRBV6-5; d_call: NA; clone_size: many; cdr3_aa: CASTPAGSGSPLHF; cdr3_nt: TGTGCCAGCACCCCGGCGGGGTCCGGTTCACCCCTCCACTTT
j_call: TRBJ1-1; v_call: TRBV13; d_call: NA; clone_size: many; cdr3_aa: CASSLFPGDASRNTEAFF; cdr3_nt: TGTGCCAGCAGCTTATTCCCAGGGGACGCCTCCCGGAACACTGAAGCTTTCTTT
j_call: TRBJ2-7; v_call: TRBV12-3/TRBV12-4; d_call: NA; clone_size: many; cdr3_aa: CASSFGSASYEQYF; cdr3_nt: TGTGCCAGCAGTTTCGGCAGTGCCTCCTACGAGCAGTACTTC
j_call: TRBJ2-5; v_call: TRBV5-1; d_call: TRBD2; clone_size: many; cdr3_aa: CASSVGRAGEQYF; cdr3_nt: TGCGCCAGCAGCGTTGGACGGGCGGGGGAGCAGTACTTC
j_call: TRBJ1-4; v_call: TRBV7-3; d_call: NA; clone_size: NA; cdr3_aa: CASSPAGGQGGEKLFF; cdr3_nt: TGTGCCAGCAGCCCCGCGGGAGGCCAGGGTGGTGAAAAACTGTTTTTT
j_call: TRBJ1-1; v_call: TRBV6-4; d_call: TRBD1; clone_size: NA; cdr3_aa: CASSFAGTGGNTEAFF; cdr3_nt: TGTGCCAGCAGCTTCGCCGGGACAGGGGGAAACACTGAAGCTTTCTTT
j_call: TRBJ2-2; v_call: TRBV28; d_call: NA; clone_size: NA; cdr3_aa: CASRQGTRTGELFF; cdr3_nt: TGTGCCAGCCGACAAGGAACTAGGACCGGGGAGCTGTTTTTT
j_call: TRBJ1-1; v_call: TRBV5-1; d_call: NA; clone_size: NA; cdr3_aa: CASSFISNTEAFF; cdr3_nt: TGCGCCAGCAGCTTCATATCGAACACTGAAGCTTTCTTT
j_call: TRBJ2-7; v_call: TRBV5-6; d_call: NA; clone_size: many; cdr3_aa: CASSFRAAPDYEQYF; cdr3_nt: TGTGCCAGCAGCTTCCGGGCCGCGCCCGACTACGAGCAGTACTTC
j_call: TRBJ2-7; v_call: TRBV6-5; d_call: NA; clone_size: many; cdr3_aa: CASGSQGGEQYF; cdr3_nt: TGTGCCAGCGGAAGCCAGGGCGGCGAGCAGTACTTC
j_call: TRBJ1-1; v_call: TRBV2; d_call: TRBD1; clone_size: few; cdr3_aa: CASAKGVRGRVRNTEAFF; cdr3_nt: TGTGCCAGCGCTAAGGGGGTCAGGGGGCGTGTGAGGAACACTGAAGCTTTCTTT
j_call: TRBJ2-1; v_call: TRBV7-3; d_call: TRBD2; clone_size: NA; cdr3_aa: CASSAPSGGLNEQFF; cdr3_nt: TGTGCCAGCAGCGCTCCTAGCGGGGGGCTCAATGAGCAGTTCTTC
j_call: TRBJ2-7; v_call: TRBV5-1; d_call: TRBD1; clone_size: many; cdr3_aa: CASSTGQGALEQYF; cdr3_nt: TGCGCCAGCAGCACGGGACAGGGGGCTCTCGAGCAGTACTTC
j_call: TRBJ2-2; v_call: TRBV9; d_call: NA; clone_size: NA; cdr3_aa: CASSVTVANTGELFF; cdr3_nt: TGTGCCAGCAGCGTGACAGTGGCGAACACCGGGGAGCTGTTTTTT
j_call: TRBJ2-1; v_call: TRBV24-1; d_call: TRBD2; clone_size: NA; cdr3_aa: CATSEWTSGSSYNEQFF; cdr3_nt: TGTGCCACCAGTGAGTGGACTAGCGGATCCTCCTACAATGAGCAGTTCTTC
j_call: TRBJ2-1; v_call: TRBV27; d_call: TRBD1; clone_size: many; cdr3_aa: CASSPGTGDEQFF; cdr3_nt: TGTGCCAGCAGTCCCGGGACAGGGGATGAGCAGTTCTTC
j_call: TRBJ1-2; v_call: TRBV20-1; d_call: NA; clone_size: NA; cdr3_aa: CSAPLGGVVHDGYTF; cdr3_nt: TGCAGTGCCCCCCTTGGGGGAGTCGTGCATGATGGCTACACCTTC
j_call: TRBJ1-2; v_call: TRBV10-3; d_call: TRBD1; clone_size: few; cdr3_aa: CAISESGQGARLWGYTF; cdr3_nt: TGTGCCATCAGTGAGTCGGGACAGGGGGCGCGTCTATGGGGCTACACCTTC
j_call: TRBJ1-2; v_call: TRBV7-2; d_call: NA; clone_size: NA; cdr3_aa: CASSLPSRYGYTF; cdr3_nt: TGTGCCAGCAGCTTACCCTCCCGGTATGGCTACACCTTC
j_call: TRBJ2-1; v_call: TRBV20-1; d_call: TRBD1; clone_size: NA; cdr3_aa: CSAWTGNNEQFF; cdr3_nt: TGCAGTGCTTGGACAGGGAACAATGAGCAGTTCTTC
j_call: TRBJ2-5; v_call: TRBV5-6; d_call: TRBD2; clone_size: many; cdr3_aa: CASSTRTSGAQETQYF; cdr3_nt: TGTGCCAGCAGCACTAGGACTAGCGGAGCACAAGAGACCCAGTACTTC
j_call: TRBJ2-1; v_call: TRBV5-1; d_call: NA; clone_size: many; cdr3_aa: CASSAGAWRTYNEQFF; cdr3_nt: TGCGCCAGCAGCGCCGGGGCTTGGCGGACCTACAATGAGCAGTTCTTC
j_call: TRBJ1-5; v_call: TRBV6-6; d_call: NA; clone_size: NA; cdr3_aa: CASSATGAFSNQPQHF; cdr3_nt: TGTGCCAGCAGTGCTACCGGGGCTTTTAGCAATCAGCCCCAGCATTTT
j_call: TRBJ2-6; v_call: TRBV7-9; d_call: NA; clone_size: once; cdr3_aa: CASRGAGSASGANVLTF; cdr3_nt: TGTGCCAGCAGGGGGGCGGGTTCAGCGTCCGGGGCCAACGTCCTGACTTTC
j_call: TRBJ1-6; v_call: TRBV19; d_call: NA; clone_size: NA; cdr3_aa: CASRTGTWGSPLHF; cdr3_nt: TGTGCCAGTAGGACCGGGACCTGGGGTTCACCCCTCCACTTT
j_call: TRBJ2-4; v_call: TRBV2; d_call: NA; clone_size: once; cdr3_aa: CAGSGGAMVKNIQYF; cdr3_nt: TGTGCCGGCAGTGGGGGGGCCATGGTCAAAAACATTCAGTACTTC
j_call: TRBJ1-1; v_call: TRBV6-1; d_call: NA; clone_size: many; cdr3_aa: CASIGRLNTEAFF; cdr3_nt: TGTGCCAGCATCGGAAGACTTAACACTGAAGCTTTCTTT
j_call: TRBJ1-4; v_call: TRBV29-1; d_call: NA; clone_size: NA; cdr3_aa: CSVGRPNEKLFF; cdr3_nt: TGCAGCGTGGGACGGCCTAATGAAAAACTGTTTTTT
j_call: TRBJ1-5; v_call: TRBV7-3; d_call: NA; clone_size: NA; cdr3_aa: CASSSRAQNQPQHF; cdr3_nt: TGTGCCAGCAGCAGCCGGGCCCAAAATCAGCCCCAGCATTTT
j_call: TRBJ2-1; v_call: TRBV20-1; d_call: TRBD2; clone_size: many; cdr3_aa: CSARDRLAGGIYNEQFF; cdr3_nt: TGCAGTGCTAGAGACCGACTAGCGGGGGGTATTTACAATGAGCAGTTCTTC
j_call: TRBJ2-2; v_call: TRBV20-1; d_call: NA; clone_size: few; cdr3_aa: CSARGAGSVVPSTGELFF; cdr3_nt: TGCAGTGCTAGAGGAGCAGGTTCCGTCGTACCGAGCACCGGGGAGCTGTTTTTT
j_call: TRBJ2-7; v_call: TRBV20-1; d_call: NA; clone_size: many; cdr3_aa: CSVSGGANSYEQYF; cdr3_nt: TGCAGTGTGAGTGGGGGGGCGAACTCCTACGAGCAGTACTTC
j_call: TRBJ2-5; v_call: TRBV28; d_call: NA; clone_size: many; cdr3_aa: CASSPLGQGIGETQYF; cdr3_nt: TGTGCCAGCAGTCCCCTAGGGCAAGGTATCGGAGAGACCCAGTACTTC
j_call: TRBJ2-1; v_call: TRBV20-1; d_call: NA; clone_size: once; cdr3_aa: CSARDDSASYNEQFF; cdr3_nt: TGCAGTGCTAGAGATGACAGCGCCTCCTACAATGAGCAGTTCTTC
j_call: TRBJ2-1; v_call: TRBV6-5; d_call: TRBD1; clone_size: many; cdr3_aa: CASSYYYPGQGAYEQFF; cdr3_nt: TGTGCCAGCAGTTATTATTACCCGGGACAGGGGGCCTATGAGCAGTTCTTC
j_call: TRBJ1-4; v_call: TRBV18; d_call: NA; clone_size: NA; cdr3_aa: CASSSFQNPNEKLFF; cdr3_nt: TGTGCCAGCTCATCTTTTCAGAATCCTAATGAAAAACTGTTTTTT
j_call: TRBJ2-5; v_call: TRBV20-1; d_call: NA; clone_size: NA; cdr3_aa: CSARDRSWDETQYF; cdr3_nt: TGCAGTGCTAGAGATAGGAGTTGGGATGAGACCCAGTACTTC
j_call: TRBJ1-1; v_call: TRBV9; d_call: NA; clone_size: few; cdr3_aa: CASSVAGRTHTEAFF; cdr3_nt: TGTGCCAGCAGCGTAGCAGGACGGACGCACACTGAAGCTTTCTTT
j_call: TRBJ2-4; v_call: TRBV28; d_call: NA; clone_size: many; cdr3_aa: CASSGGLNIQYF; cdr3_nt: TGTGCCAGCAGTGGGGGTTTAAACATTCAGTACTTC
j_call: TRBJ1-5; v_call: TRBV10-3; d_call: NA; clone_size: many; cdr3_aa: CAISESGQPHQPQHF; cdr3_nt: TGTGCCATCAGTGAGTCAGGGCAGCCGCATCAGCCCCAGCATTTT
j_call: TRBJ1-1; v_call: TRBV30; d_call: NA; clone_size: few; cdr3_aa: CAWSANSMNTEAFF; cdr3_nt: TGTGCCTGGAGTGCCAACAGTATGAACACTGAAGCTTTCTTT
j_call: TRBJ2-5; v_call: TRBV29-1; d_call: TRBD2; clone_size: many; cdr3_aa: CSVGLAGGETQYF; cdr3_nt: TGCAGCGTTGGGTTAGCGGGGGGAGAGACCCAGTACTTC
j_call: TRBJ1-2; v_call: TRBV6-1; d_call: TRBD1; clone_size: many; cdr3_aa: CASRRDRDNYGYTF; cdr3_nt: TGTGCCAGCAGACGGGACAGAGATAACTATGGCTACACCTTC
j_call: TRBJ2-1; v_call: TRBV9; d_call: TRBD2; clone_size: many; cdr3_aa: CASSVGAGGYNEQFF; cdr3_nt: TGTGCCAGCAGCGTTGGAGCGGGGGGTTACAATGAGCAGTTCTTC
j_call: TRBJ2-1; v_call: TRBV27; d_call: NA; clone_size: NA; cdr3_aa: CASSLTGGTGFNEQFF; cdr3_nt: TGTGCCAGCAGTTTAACGGGGGGCACGGGATTCAATGAGCAGTTCTTC
j_call: TRBJ2-1; v_call: TRBV29-1; d_call: TRBD2; clone_size: many; cdr3_aa: CSSGGLAGEQFF; cdr3_nt: TGCAGCTCCGGGGGGCTAGCGGGTGAGCAGTTCTTC
j_call: TRBJ1-2; v_call: TRBV20-1; d_call: NA; clone_size: many; cdr3_aa: CSARDSEQLAGGYTF; cdr3_nt: TGCAGTGCTAGAGATTCGGAGCAGTTGGCCGGCGGCTACACCTTC
j_call: TRBJ2-1; v_call: TRBV10-2; d_call: NA; clone_size: many; cdr3_aa: CASTRGNEQFF; cdr3_nt: TGCGCCAGCACTAGAGGCAATGAGCAGTTCTTC
j_call: TRBJ2-3; v_call: TRBV7-3; d_call: NA; clone_size: few; cdr3_aa: CASSLTPIDTQYF; cdr3_nt: TGTGCCAGCAGCTTAACCCCGATCGATACGCAGTATTTT
j_call: TRBJ1-1; v_call: TRBV4-1; d_call: NA; clone_size: few; cdr3_aa: CASSQDPAWATEAFF; cdr3_nt: TGCGCCAGCAGCCAAGATCCGGCATGGGCCACTGAAGCTTTCTTT
j_call: TRBJ2-1; v_call: TRBV27; d_call: NA; clone_size: NA; cdr3_aa: CVSSFSPGDEQFF; cdr3_nt: TGTGTTAGCAGTTTTTCTCCTGGGGATGAGCAGTTCTTC
j_call: TRBJ1-5; v_call: TRBV20-1; d_call: NA; clone_size: few; cdr3_aa: CSARGPGGYNQPQHF; cdr3_nt: TGCAGTGCTAGAGGCCCCGGGGGATACAATCAGCCCCAGCATTTT
j_call: TRBJ2-6; v_call: TRBV7-3; d_call: NA; clone_size: many; cdr3_aa: CASSRDSSSGANVLTF; cdr3_nt: TGTGCCAGCAGTCGGGACTCCAGCTCTGGGGCCAACGTCCTGACTTTC
j_call: TRBJ2-7; v_call: TRBV12-3/TRBV12-4; d_call: NA; clone_size: NA; cdr3_aa: CASSFLRGPYEQYF; cdr3_nt: TGCGCCAGCAGTTTCTTGCGGGGCCCATACGAGCAGTACTTC
j_call: TRBJ2-7; v_call: TRBV30; d_call: TRBD1; clone_size: many; cdr3_aa: CATTGTGTYEQYF; cdr3_nt: TGTGCGACTACCGGGACAGGGACCTACGAGCAGTACTTC
j_call: TRBJ1-5; v_call: TRBV4-1; d_call: NA; clone_size: NA; cdr3_aa: CASNQVALGRQPQHF; cdr3_nt: TGCGCCAGCAACCAAGTCGCACTTGGTCGTCAGCCCCAGCATTTT
j_call: TRBJ1-2; v_call: TRBV12-3/TRBV12-4; d_call: NA; clone_size: NA; cdr3_aa: CASSTANYGYTF; cdr3_nt: TGTGCCAGCAGTACAGCTAACTATGGCTACACCTTC
j_call: TRBJ2-7; v_call: TRBV7-9; d_call: TRBD2; clone_size: NA; cdr3_aa: CASSLAPAGGAGYEQYF; cdr3_nt: TGTGCCAGCAGCTTAGCGCCTGCGGGGGGCGCGGGATACGAGCAGTACTTC